This T cell receptor (beta chain) was retrieved from a study of CD8+CD57+ T cells in acquired aplastic anemia. The CDR3 is 13 residues long. Germline V gives CDR1 SNHLY, CDR2 FYNNEI. V shed 0 bases, J shed 5 bases, and the junction held 0 bases outside the gene matches. The authors sequenced patients whose flow cytometry had shown CD8+CD57+ cell expansion. For CDR3 and TCR beta VDJ profiling, genomic DNA was the template used. One entry per CDR3 protein, called by TCRdb with MiXCR from the reads. The sample contains about 40,000 distinct CDR3 sequences, 63% of which appear only once. The chain has TRBV2 and TRBJ2-5, with 7 bases identical to TRBD2. This receptor was obtained from a human donor with aplastic anemia. Source material: sorted CD4+, CD8+, or CD8+CD57+ T cells (not recorded which) from PBMCs. CDR3 loop: CASSEAGGETQYF. DNA for the CDR3: TGTGCCAGCAGTGAAGCGGGGGGGGAGACCCAGTACTTC.